Detailed here is one TCR beta chain. What this receptor recognizes is not known. No base qualities exist here, and no much larger clone lies one base off it. The CDR3 holds 16 amino acids from the cysteine to the phenylalanine. Only CDR3 DNA remains: 48 bases, in frame from the first base. Looking up the germline V gene yields CDR1 KGHDR and CDR2 SFDVKD. Trimming accounts for 4 bases at V and 2 bases at J, while the number of junction bases matched to no gene is 7. The sample belongs to a study of T cell responses to AZD1222 COVID-19 vaccine (dated by TCRdb to the early 2020s). Concerning the study at large: AZD1222 recipients with second doses at about 4 weeks or about 12 weeks were pooled, because spike-specific TCR depth and breadth did not differ between schedules. A total of about 250 trial participants underwent TCR sequencing, of whom some 200 had received two doses of AZD1222 and some 25 had received two doses of the MenACWY control vaccine. Enrollment into the trials was organized by age into subgroups of 18-55, 56-69 and 70-plus years, and those subgroups contained roughly 150, 30 and 60 TCR-sequenced participants, respectively.

The time point label, read with the paper, signifies: baseline before first vaccination. Vaccinee samples were obtained from the UK trials COV001 and COV002, which included a single-blind randomized controlled phase 2/3 trial of AZD1222 (ChAdOx1 nCoV-19) in healthy adults. For TCRbeta chain sequencing, PBMC samples from trial participants were taken at day 0 and at day 28 after the second dose. The CDR3 regions of human TCRbeta chains were subjected to immunosequencing. The study's processing was this. Repertoire TCRs were checked for matches against a reference library of SARS-CoV-2-specific TCRs that had been generated using the MIRA antigen-specificity platform. Breadth was defined as the fraction of unique TCRs that were SARS-CoV-2-associated. Depth was defined as the fraction of total T cells that were SARS-CoV-2-associated. Using the MIRA data, every spike-specific TCR was mapped to the spike region that the TCR reacted to and assigned to either a CD4 or a CD8 class. Log10-transformed breadth and depth values were compared by one-way ANOVA with Sidak's multiple comparisons tests. In its TCRdb copy, this immuneACCESS table keeps in-frame sequences only and misses some clones. Where compared with another copy, unresolved V genes explain less than half of these, and the others have no known cause. V, J and clone size derive from that table, while D and trimming were established from the DNA sequence. For this sample the table gives about 120,000 clones, of which roughly 90% were detected only once. 1.5% to 1.7% of the sample belongs to the ten largest clones.

On the study overall, not on this receptor specifically: Conclusions about previously exposed vaccinees were limited because only six or seven AZD1222 recipients were SARS-CoV-2 seropositive at baseline. A significant rise in spike-specific TCR breadth and depth was observed after two AZD1222 doses relative to day 0 and relative to MenACWY recipients. Reportedly, close to half of the unique spike-specific TCRs recognized epitopes lying outside the regions that are mutated in the B.1.351 and B.1.1.7 variants. In the small 56-69-year group, the increase in depth fell short of significance, most likely because of low power. No day 14 peak-response samples were available, so repertoires were characterized only after the peak T cell response. Vaccine-associated CD4 TCRs spanned the whole spike protein, with dominant responses in regions 160-218 and 743-854. Participants were mostly white British and included more females than males, and it was suggested by the authors that clonal diversity may have been underestimated.

The sequence was collected from an adult in good health. The material was peripheral blood, obtained on day 0 of AZD1222 vaccination. This receptor chain uses TRBV24-1 and TRBJ1-5; the junction holds 7 bases that match TRBD1. The CDR3 reads as follows: CATSENAGTGNQPQHF. The nucleotides read TGTGCCACCAGTGAAAACGCCGGGACAGGCAATCAGCCCCAGCATTTT.